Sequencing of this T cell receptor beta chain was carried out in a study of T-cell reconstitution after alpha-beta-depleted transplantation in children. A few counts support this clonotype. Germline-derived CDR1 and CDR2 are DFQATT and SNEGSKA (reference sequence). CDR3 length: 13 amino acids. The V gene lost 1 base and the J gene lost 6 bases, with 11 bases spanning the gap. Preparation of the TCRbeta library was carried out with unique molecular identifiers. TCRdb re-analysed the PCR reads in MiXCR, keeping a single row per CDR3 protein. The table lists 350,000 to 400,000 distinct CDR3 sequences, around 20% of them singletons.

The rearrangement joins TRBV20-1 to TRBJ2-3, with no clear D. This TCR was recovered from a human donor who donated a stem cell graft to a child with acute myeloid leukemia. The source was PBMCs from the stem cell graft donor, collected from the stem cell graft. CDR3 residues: CSARVIGSDTQYF. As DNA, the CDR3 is TGCAGTGCTAGAGTAATTGGGTCGGATACGCAGTATTTT.